These 30 T cell receptor beta chains originate from one sample sequenced in a study of cytomegalovirus exposure and HLA in healthy donors. Sequencing was performed with immunoSEQ multiplex PCR; in TCRdb, only in-frame clones are kept and a portion is missing. The table lists fewer than 350,000 clones, 88% of them singletons. Input material: PBMCs. The receptors shown here come from a woman in her late teens or twenties in good health and CMV-seronegative.

This chain links TRBV4-2 with TRBJ2-5; TRBD2 matches at 13 bases. The J segment lost 5 bases and the V segment lost 3 bases, leaving 6 bases of the junction unmatched. Germline CDR1 is LGHNA and CDR2 is YNFKEQ. The CDR3 is 16 amino acids. The CDR3 loop reads CASSQSGLAGVETQYF. The CDR3 nucleotides read TGTGCCAGCAGCCAGTCAGGACTAGCGGGAGTCGAGACCCAGTACTTC.

As for this clone: The sample carries other DNA sequences with the same CDR3. The chain uses TRBV5-1 and TRBJ2-7, with D tentatively TRBD1 (6 bases). Germline CDR1 reads SGHRS; CDR2 reads YFSETQ. With 4 bases removed from V and 0 bases from J, the gap between germline ends came to 11 bases. This CDR3 is 14 amino acids long. The CDR3 here is CASSPQGISYEQYF. CDR3 DNA: TGCGCCAGCAGCCCTCAGGGGATCTCCTACGAGCAGTACTTC.

J is TRBJ2-7 and V is TRBV11-2, with 11 nucleotides matching TRBD2. The germline V gene has CDR1 SGHAT and CDR2 FQNNGV. This CDR3 contains 15 residues. V lost 5 bases, J lost 4 bases, and 7 bases stayed unmatched. Here the CDR3 DNA reads TGTGCCAGCAGCCCCACTAGCGGGAGCGGGTACGAGCAGTACTTC. This sequence encodes CASSPTSGSGYEQYF.

Turning to this clone: Different DNA sequences within this sample yield the same CDR3. The chain couples TRBV9 to TRBJ2-2; D might be TRBD2 (6 bases). Germline V lookup: CDR1 SGDLS, CDR2 YYNGEE. The CDR3 is made up of 14 amino acids. V dropped 0 bases and J dropped 4 bases, with 7 bases sitting between them. The CDR3 DNA reads as TGTGCCAGCAGCGTAGGGGGAGGCACCGGGGAGCTGTTTTTT. Its protein product is CASSVGGGTGELFF.

With regard to this clone: The sample contains more than one DNA sequence encoding this CDR3. The J gene is TRBJ2-3, the V gene TRBV9; D unclear. V was trimmed by 2 bases and J by 0 bases, leaving 4 bases between them. CDR3 size: 13 residues. Germline loops: CDR1 SGDLS, CDR2 YYNGEE. CDR3 bases: TGTGCCAGCAGCGTCGGGAGCACAGATACGCAGTATTTT. Amino acids: CASSVGSTDTQYF. The full variable domain, its missing parts supplied by reference TRBV9 and TRBJ2-3, is DSGVTQTPKHLITATGQRVTLRCSPRSGDLSVYWYQQSLDQGLQFLIQYYNGEERAKGNILERFSAQQFPDLHSELNLSSLELGDSALYFCASSVGSTDTQYFGPGTRLTVL.

The chain is built from TRBV18 and TRBJ1-5, with unresolved D. V shed 3 bases and J shed 5 bases, with 11 bases lying between them. CDR3 length: 14 amino acids. CDR1 is KGHSH and CDR2 is LQKENI in the germline V gene. CDR3 in DNA: TGTGCCAGCTCACCCACGGGGTCATATCAGCCCCAGCATTTT. Its protein is CASSPTGSYQPQHF. Using reference TRBV18 and TRBJ1-5 for the parts outside the CDR3, the full variable domain is NAGVMQNPRHLVRRRGQEARLRCSPMKGHSHVYWYRQLPEEGLKFMVYLQKENIIDESGMPKERFSAEFPKEGPSILRIQQVVRGDSAAYFCASSPTGSYQPQHFGDGTRLSIL.

The rearrangement joins TRBV5-4 to TRBJ2-3; possible D gene TRBD2, 6 bases. CDR1 is SGHNT, CDR2 YYREEE, per germline (reference sequence). The CDR3 has 14 residues. The V end lost 5 bases, the J end lost 2 bases, and 12 bases lay between the germline ends. Here the CDR3 DNA reads TGTGCCAGCAGTTGGGGCGGGGCCACAGATACGCAGTATTTT. This codes for CASSWGGATDTQYF.

This sequence joins TRBV29-1 and TRBJ1-5; 7 positions agree with TRBD1. The CDR3 spans 16 residues. The V segment lost 5 bases and the J segment 0 bases; nucleotides outside the gene matches: 10. Looked up from germline, CDR1 is SQVTM and CDR2 is ANQGSEA. The DNA of the CDR3 is TGCAGCGTTCTCTTTCAGGGGGGTGATAGCAATCAGCCCCAGCATTTT. Its translation: CSVLFQGGDSNQPQHF.

The chain's CDR3 is CASSLDGSRTGNTIYF. DNA for the CDR3: TGTGCCAGCAGCTTAGATGGCAGCAGGACTGGAAACACCATATATTTT. The V call is TRBV7-2, the J call TRBJ1-3; D remains unclear. Germline V gene lookup returns CDR1 SGHTA and CDR2 FQGNSA. Trimming pared 1 base from V and 2 bases from J, leaving 12 bases between. There are 16 residues in the CDR3. The variable domain in full, completed from reference TRBV7-2 and TRBJ1-3, reads GAGVSQSPSNKVTEKGKDVELRCDPISGHTALYWYRQSLGQGLEFLIYFQGNSAPDKSGLPSDRFSAERTGGSVSTLTIQRTQQEDSAVYLCASSLDGSRTGNTIYFGEGSWLTVV.

The chain recombines TRBV6-5 with TRBJ1-1; 9 positions agree with TRBD1. Germline V CDR1 and CDR2: MNHEY, SVGAGI. The CDR3 has 15 residues. After removal of 9 bases from V and 1 base from J, the junction contained 9 bases not matched to a gene. DNA of the CDR3: TGTGCCAGTCGAAGGACAGGGGCGGAGAACACTGAAGCTTTCTTT. Its translation: CASRRTGAENTEAFF.

J is TRBJ2-1 and V is TRBV7-7; 8 bases match TRBD1. The V and J ends lost 5 bases and 8 bases, in that order; junction bases with no gene match: 5. Germline V gene data show CDR1 as SSHAT and CDR2 as FNYEAQ (reference sequence). This CDR3 is built from 13 residues. CDR3 bases: TGTGCCAGCAGCCGTAACAGGGGGGATGAGCAGTTCTTC. Translated, it gives CASSRNRGDEQFF.

J is TRBJ1-2 and V is TRBV30; tentative D call: TRBD1 (5 bases). V was pared by 3 bases and J by 14 bases, with 19 bases between. CDR3 length equals 12 residues. The V gene's germline CDR1 is GTSNPN and CDR2 SVGIG (reference sequence). The CDR3 sequence is CAWSPPGGFLTF. In DNA, the CDR3 is TGTGCCTGGAGCCCACCGGGGGGTTTCCTAACCTTC.

This sequence joins TRBV5-4 and TRBJ1-1, with 8 bases identical to TRBD1. Germline values: CDR1 SGHNT, CDR2 YYREEE (reference sequence). This CDR3 is 14 amino acids long. The junction had 4 bases not matched to a gene; V was cut back by 4 bases and J by 2 bases. The DNA of the CDR3 is TGTGCCAGCAGCCCGGACAGGGCCAACACTGAAGCTTTCTTT. It yields the protein CASSPDRANTEAFF.

A note on this clone: This CDR3 is also generated by other DNA sequences in the sample. The CDR3: CASSVGLRETQYF. In nucleotides, the CDR3 is TGTGCCAGCAGCGTAGGACTACGGGAGACCCAGTACTTC. The chain is built from TRBV9 and TRBJ2-5; tentatively, D is TRBD2 (5 bases). Trimming cost V 0 bases and J 5 bases, with 8 bases left between them. The CDR3 totals 13 residues. CDR1 is SGDLS and CDR2 is YYNGEE in the germline V gene.

V usage is TRBV27 and J usage is TRBJ2-7, with 7 positions matching TRBD2. CDR3 size: 15 residues. The germline V gene has CDR1 MNHEY and CDR2 SMNVEV (reference sequence). Unmatched junction bases numbered 4, after V lost 2 bases and J lost 0 bases. This CDR3 is CASSLRGGSSYEQYF. The CDR3, as DNA: TGTGCCAGCAGTTTAAGGGGCGGGAGCTCCTACGAGCAGTACTTC.

The genes are TRBV28 and TRBJ1-5, with TRBD1 identical over 7 bases. This CDR3 region has 17 residues. Germline V CDR1 and CDR2: MDHEN, SYDVKM. V was clipped by 3 bases and J by 0 bases; unmatched bases: 8. Here the CDR3 reads CASSFLLGQYSNQPQHF. The CDR3 DNA sequence: TGTGCCAGCAGTTTTTTACTGGGACAGTATAGCAATCAGCCCCAGCATTTT. Combining the CDR3 with reference TRBV28 and TRBJ1-5 gives the whole variable domain DVKVTQSSRYLVKRTGEKVFLECVQDMDHENMFWYRQDPGLGLRLIYFSYDVKMKEKGDIPEGYSVSREKKERFSLILESASTNQTSMYLCASSFLLGQYSNQPQHFGDGTRLSIL.

This chain uses TRBV18 with TRBJ2-3; the match to TRBD1 covers 8 bases. The CDR3 totals 17 residues. Germline V lookup: CDR1 KGHSH, CDR2 LQKENI. With 0 bases clipped from V and 3 bases from J, the junction kept 8 bases outside the gene matches. The CDR3 sequence is CASSPPYGQGATDTQYF. The CDR3 DNA reads TGTGCCAGCTCACCACCTTATGGACAGGGAGCTACAGATACGCAGTATTTT.

This clone was detected a few times. This chain links TRBV27 with TRBJ2-7; possibly TRBD1 for D (6 bases). V lost 6 bases and J lost 2, with 11 bases in between. Germline V lookup: CDR1 MNHEY, CDR2 SMNVEV (reference sequence). The CDR3 extends over 13 amino acids. CDR3 sequence reads: CASSPRGPYEQYF. CDR3 nucleotide sequence: TGTGCCAGCAGCCCCAGGGGTCCCTACGAGCAGTACTTC.

The gene calls are TRBV7-8 and TRBJ2-7, with D perhaps matching TRBD1 (5 bases). This CDR3 comprises 13 residues. With 6 bases removed from V and 3 bases from J, the gap between germline ends came to 12 bases. Looked up from germline, CDR1 is SGHVS and CDR2 is FQNEAQ. CDR3 amino acids: CASRTRGDYEQYF. In nucleotides, the CDR3 is TGTGCCAGCAGGACAAGGGGTGACTACGAGCAGTACTTC.

The CDR3 DNA reads TGTGCCAGCTCACCTGAGGACAGGGGCCAAGAGACCCAGTACTTC. Its translation is CASSPEDRGQETQYF. This chain links TRBV18 with TRBJ2-5; TRBD1 agrees at 9 bases. The CDR3 covers 15 residues. The V gene end was trimmed by 3 bases and the J gene end by 1 base; junction bases not matched to a gene: 3. Germline values: CDR1 KGHSH, CDR2 LQKENI.

The chain combines TRBV7-9 with TRBJ1-2; D is possibly TRBD1 (6 bases). The germline V and J ends were trimmed by 5 bases and 4 bases, with 20 bases remaining between them. Germline V gene lookup returns CDR1 SEHNR and CDR2 FQNEAQ (reference sequence). The CDR3 consists of 16 residues. Written as DNA, the CDR3 is TGTGCCAGCAGCCAGGAGGCGGGGGGGCTATTCTATGGCTACACCTTC. This gives the protein CASSQEAGGLFYGYTF.

This chain uses TRBV19 with TRBJ1-4, with 7 bases fitting TRBD1. V gave up 7 bases and J gave up 10 bases; unmatched junction bases: 12. The V gene's germline CDR1 is LNHDA and CDR2 SQIVND (reference sequence). The CDR3 is 14 amino acids. CDR3 nucleotides: TGTGCCAGTACCTCCGACAGGGCGAGGGGAAAACTGTTTTTT. Protein product: CASTSDRARGKLFF.

This chain uses TRBV9 with TRBJ1-2; no clear D. Looked up from germline, CDR1 is SGDLS and CDR2 is YYNGEE. This CDR3 has 15 amino acids. Trimming shortened V by 0 bases and J by 7 bases, and 16 bases separated the two germline ends. CDR3 sequence: CASSVALQANGGYTF. CDR3 bases: TGTGCCAGCAGCGTAGCTCTGCAGGCCAATGGTGGCTACACCTTC.

This sequence joins TRBV25-1 and TRBJ2-2; 8 bases agree with TRBD1. The germline V gene has CDR1 MGHDK and CDR2 SYGVNS. V dropped 6 bases and J dropped 1; count of bases not matched to a gene: 4. This CDR3 has 15 amino acids. The CDR3 here is CASSSTGENTGELFF. The CDR3 DNA reads as TGTGCCAGCAGCTCGACAGGGGAGAACACCGGGGAGCTGTTTTTT.

This clone has more than one count but fewer than ten. The chain joins TRBV1 to TRBJ2-7; the D call TRBD1 from the table was never checked on the DNA. TRBV1 is a pseudogene segment. The length of the CDR3 is 15 residues. The CDR3 spells CTSSQIRGGVYEQYF. In DNA form, the CDR3 reads TGCACCAGCAGCCAAATTAGGGGTGGGGTTTACGAGCAGTACTTC.

The chain links TRBV28 to TRBJ2-1; 13 bases are a match to TRBD2. Per the germline V gene, CDR1 is MDHEN and CDR2 is SYDVKM. The junction had 4 bases not matched to a gene; V was cut back by 6 bases and J by 5 bases. This CDR3 has 15 residues. CDR3 region: CASSHGLAGDNEQFF. The CDR3 nucleotides read TGTGCCAGCAGCCACGGACTAGCGGGGGACAATGAGCAGTTCTTC.

In its sample, this clone was seen once. The chain has TRBV21-1 and TRBJ2-5; the table's D call, TRBD2, was not checked against the DNA. TRBV21-1 is noted as a pseudogene. This CDR3 has 15 residues. The DNA of the CDR3 is TGTGCCAGCGGACTACCGGGACTAGTATGGGAGACCCAGTACTTC. Protein sequence: CASGLPGLVWETQYF.

The chain links TRBV19 to TRBJ1-5, with D possibly TRBD1 on 5 matching bases. Germline-derived CDR1 and CDR2 are LNHDA and SQIVND (reference sequence). The CDR3 has 17 residues. With 5 bases removed from V and 0 bases from J, the gap between germline ends came to 17 bases. DNA for the CDR3: TGTGCCAGTAGTGTCAGGGTGGGGGACTATAGCAATCAGCCCCAGCATTTT. Translation gives CASSVRVGDYSNQPQHF.

J is TRBJ1-1 and V is TRBV28, with 7 bases identical to TRBD1. The ends lost 10 bases at V and 1 base at J; junction bases unmatched: 3. Germline CDR1 MDHEN, CDR2 SYDVKM. This CDR3 is built from 12 residues. This CDR3 reads CANRGPNTEAFF. CDR3 DNA sequence: TGTGCCAACAGGGGCCCGAACACTGAAGCTTTCTTT.

V gene TRBV4-1 combines with J gene TRBJ1-2; D is undetermined. The CDR3 loop spans 15 amino acids. In germline, CDR1 is MGHRA, CDR2 YSYEKL. V lost 4 bases to trimming and J lost 4 bases, with 16 bases between them. The CDR3, as DNA: TGCGCCAGCAGCCGCCAACAAGGTGAGGGCTATGGCTACACCTTC. Residues: CASSRQQGEGYGYTF.